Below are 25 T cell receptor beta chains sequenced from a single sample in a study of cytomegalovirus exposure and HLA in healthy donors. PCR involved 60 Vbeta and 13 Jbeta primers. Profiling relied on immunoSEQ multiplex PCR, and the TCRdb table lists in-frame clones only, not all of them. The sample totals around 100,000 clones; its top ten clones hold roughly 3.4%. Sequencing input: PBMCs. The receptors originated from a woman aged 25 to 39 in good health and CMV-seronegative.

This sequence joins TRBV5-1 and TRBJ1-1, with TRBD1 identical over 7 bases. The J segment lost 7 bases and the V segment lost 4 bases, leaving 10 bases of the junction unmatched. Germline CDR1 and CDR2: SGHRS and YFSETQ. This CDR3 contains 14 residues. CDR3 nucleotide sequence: TGCGCCAGCAGCACGACAGGGACCATCCTTGAAGCTTTCTTT. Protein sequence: CASSTTGTILEAFF.

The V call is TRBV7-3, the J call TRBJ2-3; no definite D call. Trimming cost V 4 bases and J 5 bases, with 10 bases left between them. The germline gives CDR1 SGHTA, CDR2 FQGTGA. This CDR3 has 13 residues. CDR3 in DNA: TGTGCCAGCAGCTCCCCCCCGGGAGATACGCAGTATTTT. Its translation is CASSSPPGDTQYF.

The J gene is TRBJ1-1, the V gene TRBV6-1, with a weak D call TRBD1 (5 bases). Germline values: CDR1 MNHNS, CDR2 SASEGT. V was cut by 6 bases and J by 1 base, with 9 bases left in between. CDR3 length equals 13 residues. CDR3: CASRPQENTEAFF. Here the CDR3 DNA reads TGTGCCAGCAGACCACAGGAGAACACTGAAGCTTTCTTT.

CDR3 in amino acids: CASSRQGMNTGELFF. The CDR3 DNA reads as TGTGCCAGCAGTCGACAGGGGATGAACACCGGGGAGCTGTTTTTT. V and J are TRBV6-5 and TRBJ2-2; 8 nucleotides line up with TRBD1. The trim removed 5 bases at V and 1 base at J, leaving 3 bases unmatched. Per the germline V gene, CDR1 is MNHEY and CDR2 is SVGAGI. The CDR3 runs 15 residues.

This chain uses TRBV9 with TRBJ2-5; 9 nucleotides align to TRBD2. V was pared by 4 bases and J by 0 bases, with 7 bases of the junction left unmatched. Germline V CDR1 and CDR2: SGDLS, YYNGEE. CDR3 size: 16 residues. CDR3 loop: CASSFAGLANQETQYF. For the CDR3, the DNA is TGTGCCAGCAGCTTCGCCGGACTAGCGAACCAAGAGACCCAGTACTTC.

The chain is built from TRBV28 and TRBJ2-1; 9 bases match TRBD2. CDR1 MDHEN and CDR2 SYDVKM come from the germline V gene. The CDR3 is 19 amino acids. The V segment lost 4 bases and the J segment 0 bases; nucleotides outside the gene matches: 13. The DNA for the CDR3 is TGTGCCAGCAGTTCTATGACTAGCGGTCTAATGAGCTCCTACAATGAGCAGTTCTTC. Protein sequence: CASSSMTSGLMSSYNEQFF.

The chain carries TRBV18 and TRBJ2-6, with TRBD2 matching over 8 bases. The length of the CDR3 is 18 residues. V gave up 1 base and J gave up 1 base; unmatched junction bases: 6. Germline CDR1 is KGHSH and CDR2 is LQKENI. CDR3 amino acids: CASSPQAGGGSGANVLTF. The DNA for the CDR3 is TGTGCCAGCTCACCACAGGCGGGGGGTGGATCTGGGGCCAACGTCCTGACTTTC.

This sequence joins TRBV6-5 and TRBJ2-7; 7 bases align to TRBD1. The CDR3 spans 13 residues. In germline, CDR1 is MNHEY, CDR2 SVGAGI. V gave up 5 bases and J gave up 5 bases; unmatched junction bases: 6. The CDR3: CASSNRQGHEQYF. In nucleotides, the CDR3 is TGTGCCAGCAGTAACCGACAGGGCCACGAGCAGTACTTC.

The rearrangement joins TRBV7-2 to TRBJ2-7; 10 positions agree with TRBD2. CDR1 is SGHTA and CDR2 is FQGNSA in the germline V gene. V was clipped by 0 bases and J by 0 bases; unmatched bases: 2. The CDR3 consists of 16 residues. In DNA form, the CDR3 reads TGTGCCAGCAGCTTAGCTGGGACTAGCGTCTCCTACGAGCAGTACTTC. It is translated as CASSLAGTSVSYEQYF.

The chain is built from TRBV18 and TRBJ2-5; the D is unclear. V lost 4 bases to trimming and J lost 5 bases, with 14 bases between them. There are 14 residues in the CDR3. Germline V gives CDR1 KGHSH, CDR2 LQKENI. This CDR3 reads CASSQAEIPETQYF. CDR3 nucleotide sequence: TGTGCCAGCTCACAGGCGGAGATCCCGGAGACCCAGTACTTC. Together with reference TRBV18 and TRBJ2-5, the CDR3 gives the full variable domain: NAGVMQNPRHLVRRRGQEARLRCSPMKGHSHVYWYRQLPEEGLKFMVYLQKENIIDESGMPKERFSAEFPKEGPSILRIQQVVRGDSAAYFCASSQAEIPETQYFGPGTRLLVL.

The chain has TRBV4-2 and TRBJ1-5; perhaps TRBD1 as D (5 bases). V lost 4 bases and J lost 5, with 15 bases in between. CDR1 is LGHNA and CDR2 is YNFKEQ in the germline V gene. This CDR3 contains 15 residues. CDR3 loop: CASSPSRQSYQPQHF. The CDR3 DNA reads TGTGCCAGCAGCCCCTCGAGACAGAGTTATCAGCCCCAGCATTTT.

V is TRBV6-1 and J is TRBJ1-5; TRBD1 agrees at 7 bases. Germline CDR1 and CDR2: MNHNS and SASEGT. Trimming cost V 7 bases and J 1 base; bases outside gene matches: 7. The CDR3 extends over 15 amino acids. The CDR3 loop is CASNLDRISNQPQHF. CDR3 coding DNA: TGTGCCAGCAACTTGGACAGGATAAGCAATCAGCCCCAGCATTTT.

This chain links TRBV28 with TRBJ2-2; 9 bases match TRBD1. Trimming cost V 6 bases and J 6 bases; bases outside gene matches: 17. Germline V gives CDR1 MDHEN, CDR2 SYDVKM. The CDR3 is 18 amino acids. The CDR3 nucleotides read TGTGCCAGCAGCTTTTTACTGGACAGGGGAGTAATTGCCGGGGAGCTGTTTTTT. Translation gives CASSFLLDRGVIAGELFF.

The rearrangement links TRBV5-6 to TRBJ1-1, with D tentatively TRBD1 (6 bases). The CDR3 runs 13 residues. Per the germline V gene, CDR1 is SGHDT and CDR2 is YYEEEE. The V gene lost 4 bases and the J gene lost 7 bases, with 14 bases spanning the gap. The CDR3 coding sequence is TGTGCCAGCAGCCCGGGGGGGGGCAGTGAAGCTTTCTTT. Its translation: CASSPGGGSEAFF.

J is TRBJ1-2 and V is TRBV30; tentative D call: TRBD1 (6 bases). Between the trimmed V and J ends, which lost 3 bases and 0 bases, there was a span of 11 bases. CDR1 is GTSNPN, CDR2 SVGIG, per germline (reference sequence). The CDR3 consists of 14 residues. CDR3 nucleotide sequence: TGTGCCTGGAGCCGAGGACAGACTAACTATGGCTACACCTTC. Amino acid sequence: CAWSRGQTNYGYTF.

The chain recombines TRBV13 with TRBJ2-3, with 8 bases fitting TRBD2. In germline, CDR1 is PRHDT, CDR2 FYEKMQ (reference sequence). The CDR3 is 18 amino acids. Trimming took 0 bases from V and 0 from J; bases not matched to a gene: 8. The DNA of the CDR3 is TGTGCCAGCAGCTTAGGAGGGTCGGGGGGGGCCAGCACAGATACGCAGTATTTT. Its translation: CASSLGGSGGASTDTQYF.

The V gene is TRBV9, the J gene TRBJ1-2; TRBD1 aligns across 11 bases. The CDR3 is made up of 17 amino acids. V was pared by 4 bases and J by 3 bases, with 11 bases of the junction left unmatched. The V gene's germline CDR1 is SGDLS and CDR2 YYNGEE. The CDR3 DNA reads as TGTGCCAGCAGCCCCGGTCCTGGGACAGGGGGGGACTATGGCTACACCTTC. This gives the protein CASSPGPGTGGDYGYTF. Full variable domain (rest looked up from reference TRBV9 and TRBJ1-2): DSGVTQTPKHLITATGQRVTLRCSPRSGDLSVYWYQQSLDQGLQFLIQYYNGEERAKGNILERFSAQQFPDLHSELNLSSLELGDSALYFCASSPGPGTGGDYGYTFGSGTRLTVV.

CDR3 sequence reads: CASSLQGSGELFF. In DNA form, the CDR3 reads TGTGCCAGCAGCTTGCAGGGATCCGGGGAGCTGTTTTTT. The genes are TRBV5-6 and TRBJ2-2, with TRBD1 as a possible D gene (5 bases). The CDR3 length is 13 residues. Germline V CDR1 and CDR2: SGHDT, YYEEEE. The ends were cut back, 1 base at V and 6 bases at J, with 7 bases in the middle. The full variable domain, in which reference TRBV5-6 and TRBJ2-2 provide the parts outside the CDR3, is DAGVTQSPTHLIKTRGQQVTLRCSPKSGHDTVSWYQQALGQGPQFIFQYYEEEERQRGNFPDRFSGHQFPNYSSELNVNALLLGDSALYLCASSLQGSGELFFGEGSRLTVL.

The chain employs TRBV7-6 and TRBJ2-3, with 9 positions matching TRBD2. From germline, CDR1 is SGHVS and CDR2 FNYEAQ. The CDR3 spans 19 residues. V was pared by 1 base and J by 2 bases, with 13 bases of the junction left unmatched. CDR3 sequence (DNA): TGTGCCAGCAGCTTAGATTTTCTTAGCGGGAGCCCTCCCACAGATACGCAGTATTTT. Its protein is CASSLDFLSGSPPTDTQYF.

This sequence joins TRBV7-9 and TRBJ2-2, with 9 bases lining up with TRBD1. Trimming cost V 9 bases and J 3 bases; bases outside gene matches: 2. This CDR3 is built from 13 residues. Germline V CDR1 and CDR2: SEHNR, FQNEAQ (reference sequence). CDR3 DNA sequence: TGTGCCAGTGACAGGGGGGACACCGGGGAGCTGTTTTTT. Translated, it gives CASDRGDTGELFF. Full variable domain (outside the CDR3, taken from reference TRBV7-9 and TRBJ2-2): DTGVSQNPRHKITKRGQNVTFRCDPISEHNRLYWYRQTLGQGPEFLTYFQNEAQLEKSRLLSDRFSAERPKGSFSTLEIQRTEQGDSAMYLCASDRGDTGELFFGEGSRLTVL.

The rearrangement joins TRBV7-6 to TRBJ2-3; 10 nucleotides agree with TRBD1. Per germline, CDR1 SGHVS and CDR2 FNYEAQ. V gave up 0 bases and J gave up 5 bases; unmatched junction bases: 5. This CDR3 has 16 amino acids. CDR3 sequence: CASSLAAGQGRDTQYF. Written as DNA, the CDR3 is TGTGCCAGCAGCTTAGCCGCGGGACAGGGGAGAGATACGCAGTATTTT.

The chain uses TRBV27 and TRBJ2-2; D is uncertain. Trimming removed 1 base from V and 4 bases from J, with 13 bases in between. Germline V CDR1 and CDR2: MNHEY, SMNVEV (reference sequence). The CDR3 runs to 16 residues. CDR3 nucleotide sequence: TGTGCCAGCAGTTTATGGCAGGCCCCCGGCACCGGGGAGCTGTTTTTT. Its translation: CASSLWQAPGTGELFF.

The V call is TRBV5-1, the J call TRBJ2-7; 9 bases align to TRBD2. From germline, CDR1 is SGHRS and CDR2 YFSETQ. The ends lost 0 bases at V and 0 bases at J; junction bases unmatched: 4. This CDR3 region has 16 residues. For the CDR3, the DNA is TGCGCCAGCAGCTTGGTTAGCGGGAGAAGCTCCTACGAGCAGTACTTC. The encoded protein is CASSLVSGRSSYEQYF.

This CDR3 reads CASKGPQGIPNTEAFF. In DNA form, the CDR3 reads TGTGCCAGCAAAGGGCCGCAGGGGATCCCGAACACTGAAGCTTTCTTT. The V call is TRBV2, the J call TRBJ1-1; possible D gene TRBD1, 6 bases. Germline assignment: CDR1 SNHLY and CDR2 FYNNEI. The CDR3 spans 16 residues. Trimming pared 7 bases from V and 1 base from J, leaving 19 bases between.

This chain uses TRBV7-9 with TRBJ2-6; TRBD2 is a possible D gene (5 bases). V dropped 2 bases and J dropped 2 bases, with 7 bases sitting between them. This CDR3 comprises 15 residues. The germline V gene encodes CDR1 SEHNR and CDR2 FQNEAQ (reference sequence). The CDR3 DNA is TGTGCCAGCAGCTTAATCGGGGCTGGGGCCAACGTCCTGACTTTC. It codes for CASSLIGAGANVLTF.